Listed below are T cell receptor beta chains from one sample, sequenced in a study of blood T cell repertoires in COVID-19. Sequenced by immunoSEQ multiplex PCR; TCRdb stores in-frame clones only, minus some. The data show roughly 63,000 clones, around three quarters seen once. Sequencing was carried out using peripheral blood. These receptor sequences come from a human donor in a cohort sampled during active COVID-19. CDR3s include the opening cysteine and the closing phenylalanine or tryptophan. D genes are given only for firm matches. Not every row has a clone size; where given, it reads once, few, many or a size class.

v_gene	d_gene	j_gene	abundance	CDR3nt	CDR3aa
TRBV3-1/TRBV3-2	TRBD2	TRBJ2-5	-	TGTGCCAGCAGCCTCATAGCGGGAGCACTAGAGACCCAGTACTTC	CASSLIAGALETQYF
TRBV30	-	TRBJ1-3	few	TGTGCCTCGGGACCCGGGGGGCTAGGAAACACCATATATTTT	CASGPGGLGNTIYF
TRBV5-4	TRBD2	TRBJ2-7	once	TGTGCCAGCAGAAAGCGGGGTGCCTCCTACGAGCAGTACTTC	CASRKRGASYEQYF
TRBV28	TRBD1	TRBJ2-7	-	TGTGCCAGCAGTTTTAACCCGGGACAGGAGTGCTTC	CASSFNPGQECF
TRBV30	-	TRBJ2-1	once	TGTGCCTGGAGGCCGCGTACCGGGATGAGCTCCTACAATGAGCAGTTCTTC	CAWRPRTGMSSYNEQFF
TRBV29-1	TRBD2	TRBJ2-7	-	TGCAGCGTTGAAGATTCTAGCGGAACCTACGAGCAGTACTTC	CSVEDSSGTYEQYF
TRBV19	-	TRBJ2-1	-	TGTGCCAGTAGTATCAGCGGTGTCGTTGAGCAGTTCTTC	CASSISGVVEQFF
TRBV18	TRBD1	TRBJ2-7	-	TGTGCCAGCTCACTCTTTTCACAGGGGGACGAGCAGTACTTC	CASSLFSQGDEQYF
TRBV7-3	-	TRBJ2-5	-	TGTGCCAGCAGCTCCGCCGCGATGGGCAGAGGGGAGACCCAGTACTTC	CASSSAAMGRGETQYF
TRBV19	TRBD2	TRBJ2-1	-	TGTGCCAGTAGTATTGGGGGACTAGCGGCCCTAGGGACCTACAATGAGCAGTTCTTC	CASSIGGLAALGTYNEQFF
TRBV4-3	-	TRBJ2-7	once	TGCGCCAGCAGCCAAGATCCCCTGAGCTCCTACGAGCAGTACTTC	CASSQDPLSSYEQYF
TRBV5-1	-	TRBJ1-1	-	TGCGCCAGCAGCTTATTACAGGTGAACACTGAAGCTTTCTTT	CASSLLQVNTEAFF
TRBV29-1	TRBD1	TRBJ2-7	-	TGCAGCGTGTTAACAGGGGCCCCCTTCGAGCAGTACTTC	CSVLTGAPFEQYF
TRBV2	-	TRBJ1-2	-	TGTGCCAGCAGTGAAGGGCCGGGTCAGTATGGCTACACCTTC	CASSEGPGQYGYTF
TRBV20-1	-	TRBJ2-2	-	TGCAGTGCTAGAGGGCACGGGGAGCTGTTTTTT	CSARGHGELFF
TRBV7-2	-	TRBJ2-7	few	TGTGCCAGCAGCCTCGCCAAAGGGGGCGAGCAGTACTTC	CASSLAKGGEQYF
TRBV10-3	-	TRBJ1-3	-	TGTGCCATCAGTGAGTCGAAGGGGTCAAACACCATATATTTT	CAISESKGSNTIYF
TRBV6-5	-	TRBJ2-7	-	TGTGCCAGCAGTTACTCGGGAGACTACTACGAGCAGTACTTC	CASSYSGDYYEQYF
TRBV27	-	TRBJ2-3	-	TGTGCCAGCAGGAAAACAGGGACAGATACGCAGTATTTT	CASRKTGTDTQYF
TRBV29-1	-	TRBJ1-1	-	TGCAGCGTGCGGACAGTAATGAACACTGAAGCTTTCTTT	CSVRTVMNTEAFF
TRBV7-8	-	TRBJ2-7	-	TGTGCCAGCAGCTCCCGGGAGACCGACGAGCAGTACTTC	CASSSRETDEQYF
TRBV29-1	TRBD2	TRBJ2-7	-	TGCAGCGTGTCCGGGACTAGCGGCGGCTCCTACGAGCAGTACTTC	CSVSGTSGGSYEQYF
TRBV5-1	-	TRBJ1-4	once	TGCGCCAGCAGCCCTGCGACAGGTCGCAAGGATGAAAAACTGTTTTTT	CASSPATGRKDEKLFF
TRBV28	TRBD1	TRBJ2-7	-	TGTGCCAGCAGTTCCTGGGACAGTCTGTTCACCTACGAGCAGTACTTC	CASSSWDSLFTYEQYF
TRBV6-5	TRBD2	TRBJ2-1	-	TGTGCCAGCACCCTGGGACTAGTTGACGATGAGCAGTTCTTC	CASTLGLVDDEQFF
TRBV30	TRBD1	TRBJ2-3	-	TGTGCCTGGAGATGGGGGACAGGGATATCGGCAGATACGCAGTATTTT	CAWRWGTGISADTQYF
TRBV3-1/TRBV3-2	TRBD1	TRBJ2-7	-	TGTGCCAGCAGCCAGTCTGACAGGGGCTACGAGCAGTACTTC	CASSQSDRGYEQYF
TRBV11-3	TRBD1	TRBJ2-6	-	TGTGCCAGCAGCAAGGACAGGGGATATGGGGCCAACGTCCTGACTTTC	CASSKDRGYGANVLTF
TRBV19	-	TRBJ2-1	-	TGTGCCAGTAGCACCAAGGGGAATGAGCAGTTCTTC	CASSTKGNEQFF